This T cell receptor beta chain comes out of a study of technical replicates of blood from several donors. Trimming removed 4 bases at V and 0 bases at J, with 12 bases between. The CDR3 length is 15 residues. Germline CDR1 and CDR2: MDHEN and SYDVKM. TCRdb keeps only in-frame clones here, not all; method: immunoSEQ multiplex PCR. The sample contains around 93,000 clones, less than 95% of which appear only once. The rearrangement joins TRBV28 to TRBJ1-2; TRBD1 might be the D (6 bases). The sample was T cells isolated from PBMCs. The TCR sequence derives from a human donor in good health. DNA of the CDR3: TGTGCCAGCAGTTGGGCAGGGGCATCTAACTATGGCTACACCTTC. Amino acids: CASSWAGASNYGYTF.